Listed below are T cell receptor beta chains from one sample, sequenced in a study of spatial heterogeneity in lung cancer. TCRdb redid the calling of the 5' RACE reads with MiXCR, one entry per CDR3 protein. This table has 110,000 or so distinct CDR3 sequences, 10% to 14% appearing once. Here the sequenced sample was PBMCs, taken at follow-up. The source of these receptors is a female donor with early-stage non-small cell lung cancer. The CDR3 runs from the conserved cysteine through the conserved F or W. A D gene is named only where the DNA matches it firmly. Some rows mark clone size as missing; the rest say once, few, many or name a class of expanded clone.

clone_size d_call j_call cdr3_length v_call cdr3_nt cdr3_aa
NA NA TRBJ2-5 15 TRBV19 TGTGCCAGTAGCCGCGGGACACTCTTCCAAGAGACCCAGTACTTC CASSRGTLFQETQYF
few NA TRBJ1-1 11 TRBV20-1 TGCAGTGCCTTTCGGGCTACTGAAGCTTTCTTT CSAFRATEAFF
few TRBD2 TRBJ2-1 12 TRBV29-1 TGCAGTGCGGGACTATTAAGAGCTGAGCAGTTCTTC CSAGLLRAEQFF
many TRBD2 TRBJ2-1 18 TRBV6-2/TRBV6-3 TGTGCCAGCAGTTATCTCGGGACTAGCGGGAGAAGAACGAATGAGCAGTTCTTC CASSYLGTSGRRTNEQFF
few NA TRBJ2-7 15 TRBV28 TGTGCCAGCAGTTCTCCGGGCCAAATACGAGCCGAGCAGTACTTC CASSSPGQIRAEQYF
NA TRBD2 TRBJ2-3 19 TRBV11-2 TGTGCCAGCAGCTTAGCGCCTAGCGGGAGGGTGGTCGAGACAGATACGCAGTATTTT CASSLAPSGRVVETDTQYF
few NA TRBJ1-1 11 TRBV2 TGTGCCAGCAGTGTCGGGGTCGGAGCTTTCTTT CASSVGVGAFF
NA NA TRBJ2-7 13 TRBV28 TGTGCCAGCAGTTCCACGACCCTCGGCGGGCAGTACTTC CASSSTTLGGQYF
few NA TRBJ1-5 17 TRBV5-1 TGCGCCAGCAGCCTGGACAGACCCAGGCATAGCAATCAGCCCCAGCATTTT CASSLDRPRHSNQPQHF
few NA TRBJ1-6 14 TRBV2 TGTGCCAGCAGTGAAGAGCAGGGGAACTCACCCCTCCACTTT CASSEEQGNSPLHF
many TRBD2 TRBJ2-3 14 TRBV7-2 TGTGCCAGCAGCTCGGGGACTAGGTCGAATACGCAGTATTTT CASSSGTRSNTQYF